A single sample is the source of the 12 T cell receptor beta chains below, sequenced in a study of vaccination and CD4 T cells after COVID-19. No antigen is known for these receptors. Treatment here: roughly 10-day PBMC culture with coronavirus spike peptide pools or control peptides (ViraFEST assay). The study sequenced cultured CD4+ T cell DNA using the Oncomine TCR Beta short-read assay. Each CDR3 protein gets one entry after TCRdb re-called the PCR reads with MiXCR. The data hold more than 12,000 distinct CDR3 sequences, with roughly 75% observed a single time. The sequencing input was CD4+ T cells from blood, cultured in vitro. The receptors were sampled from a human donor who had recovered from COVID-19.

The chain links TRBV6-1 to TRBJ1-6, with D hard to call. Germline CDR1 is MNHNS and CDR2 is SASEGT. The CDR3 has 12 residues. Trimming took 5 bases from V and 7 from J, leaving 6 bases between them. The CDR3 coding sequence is TGTGCCAGCAGTCAAGGAAATTCACCCCTCCACTTT. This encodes CASSQGNSPLHF.

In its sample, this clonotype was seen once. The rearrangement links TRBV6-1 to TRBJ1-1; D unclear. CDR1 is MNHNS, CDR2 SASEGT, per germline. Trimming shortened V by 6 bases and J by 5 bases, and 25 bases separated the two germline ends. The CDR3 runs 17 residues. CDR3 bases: TGTGCCAGCAGCTCTCGTTCAGGTTCGGGTGCGGTAACTGAAGCTTTCTTT. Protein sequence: CASSSRSGSGAVTEAFF.

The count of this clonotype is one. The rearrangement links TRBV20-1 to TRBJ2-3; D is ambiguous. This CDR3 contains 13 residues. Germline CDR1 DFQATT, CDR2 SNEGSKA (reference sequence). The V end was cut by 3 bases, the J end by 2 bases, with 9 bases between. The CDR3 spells CSARPIATDTQYF. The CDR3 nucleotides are TGCAGTGCTAGGCCCATAGCCACAGATACGCAGTATTTT.

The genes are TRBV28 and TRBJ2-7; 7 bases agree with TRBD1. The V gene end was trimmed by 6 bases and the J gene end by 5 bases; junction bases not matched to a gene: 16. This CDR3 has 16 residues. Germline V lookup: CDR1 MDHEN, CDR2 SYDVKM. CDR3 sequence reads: CASSSGQVLLTDEQYF. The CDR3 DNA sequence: TGTGCCAGCAGCTCAGGACAGGTCCTACTTACTGACGAGCAGTACTTC.

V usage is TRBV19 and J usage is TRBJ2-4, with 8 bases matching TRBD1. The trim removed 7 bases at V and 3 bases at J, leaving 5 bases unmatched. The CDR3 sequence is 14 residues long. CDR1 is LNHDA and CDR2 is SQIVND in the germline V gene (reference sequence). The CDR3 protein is CASTTTGGKNIQYF. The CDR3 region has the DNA TGTGCCAGTACCACAACAGGGGGCAAAAACATTCAGTACTTC. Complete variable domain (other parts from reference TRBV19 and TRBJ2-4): DGGITQSPKYLFRKEGQNVTLSCEQNLNHDAMYWYRQDPGQGLRLIYYSQIVNDFQKGDIAEGYSVSREKKESFPLTVTSAQKNPTAFYLCASTTTGGKNIQYFGAGTRLSVL.

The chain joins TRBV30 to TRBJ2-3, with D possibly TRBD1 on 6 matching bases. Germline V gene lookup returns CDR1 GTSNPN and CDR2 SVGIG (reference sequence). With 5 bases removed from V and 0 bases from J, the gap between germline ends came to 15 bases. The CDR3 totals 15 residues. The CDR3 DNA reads TGTGCCTGGGACCGGGACATCCTAAGCACAGATACGCAGTATTTT. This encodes CAWDRDILSTDTQYF. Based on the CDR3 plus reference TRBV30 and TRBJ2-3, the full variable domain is SQTIHQWPATLVQPVGSPLSLECTVEGTSNPNLYWYRQAAGRGLQLLFYSVGIGQISSEVPQNLSASRPQDRQFILSSKKLLLSDSGFYLCAWDRDILSTDTQYFGPGTRLTVL.

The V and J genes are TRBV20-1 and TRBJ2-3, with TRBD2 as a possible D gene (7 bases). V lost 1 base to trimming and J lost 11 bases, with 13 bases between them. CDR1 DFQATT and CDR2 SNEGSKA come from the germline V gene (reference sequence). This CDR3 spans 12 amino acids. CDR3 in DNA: TGCAGTGCTAGAGTAGGGAGGGGGGGGCAGTATTTT. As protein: CSARVGRGGQYF.

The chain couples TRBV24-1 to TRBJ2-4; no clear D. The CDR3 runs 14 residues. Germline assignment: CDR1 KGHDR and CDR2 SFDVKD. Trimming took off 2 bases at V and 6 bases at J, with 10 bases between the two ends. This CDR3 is CATSDSHKGNIQYF. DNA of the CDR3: TGTGCCACCAGTGATTCACATAAGGGAAACATTCAGTACTTC.

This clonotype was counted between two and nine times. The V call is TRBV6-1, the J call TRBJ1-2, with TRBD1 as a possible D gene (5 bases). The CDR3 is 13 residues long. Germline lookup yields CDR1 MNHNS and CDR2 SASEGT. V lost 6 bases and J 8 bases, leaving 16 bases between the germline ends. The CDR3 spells CASRNPGPGGYTF. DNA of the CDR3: TGTGCCAGCAGGAATCCGGGACCCGGAGGCTACACCTTC.

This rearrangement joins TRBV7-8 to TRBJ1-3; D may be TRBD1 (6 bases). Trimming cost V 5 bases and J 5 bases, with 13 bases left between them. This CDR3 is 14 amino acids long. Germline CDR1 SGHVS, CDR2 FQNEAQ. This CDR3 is CASSGRTERNTIYF. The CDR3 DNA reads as TGTGCCAGCAGCGGACGGACAGAAAGAAACACCATATATTTT.

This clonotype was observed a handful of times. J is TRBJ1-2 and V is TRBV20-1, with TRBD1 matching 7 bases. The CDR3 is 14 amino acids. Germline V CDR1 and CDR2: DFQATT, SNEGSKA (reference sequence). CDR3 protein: CTGRQGPGDYGYTF. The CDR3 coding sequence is TGCACCGGTAGACAGGGACCTGGGGACTATGGCTACACCTTC.

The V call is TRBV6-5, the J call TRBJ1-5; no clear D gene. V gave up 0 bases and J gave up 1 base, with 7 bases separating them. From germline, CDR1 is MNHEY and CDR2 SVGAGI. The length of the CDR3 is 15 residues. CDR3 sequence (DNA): TGTGCCAGCAGTTACTCGGCAGCCAGCAATCAGCCCCAGCATTTT. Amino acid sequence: CASSYSAASNQPQHF.